This T cell receptor (beta chain) was obtained from a study of response to subunit inactivated influenza vaccine. The study's findings and limits: Each seasonal flu vaccination may recruit only limited new T cells, authors suggested.

Each CDR3 protein gets one entry after TCRdb re-called the RT-PCR reads with MiXCR. The table lists some 800,000 distinct CDR3 sequences, about 20% of them singletons. Note on this clonotype: Its antigen is as yet unknown.

Germline-derived CDR1 and CDR2 are LGHNA and YNFKEQ. This CDR3 spans 13 amino acids. V was cut by 3 bases and J by 4 bases, with 7 bases left in between. The chain links TRBV4-2 to TRBJ2-1; D call uncertain. This clonotype was sampled from a man aged 50 or older who received an inactivated influenza vaccine. Source: PBMCs from blood, taken more than 4 days after vaccination. The CDR3 coding sequence is TGTGCCAGCAGCCATGACGGGTACAATGAGCAGTTCTTC. Protein sequence: CASSHDGYNEQFF.